This entry concerns a single TCR beta chain. Using a J-beta primer mix together with a sample-barcoded 5' primer, a second PCR was run for roughly 7 to 12 cycles. Carrying 12 random nucleotides, a template-switch adaptor labeled each individual cDNA molecule. Each CDR3 protein is one row after TCRdb ran MiXCR on the 5' RACE reads. The sample lists 650,000 to 1,000,000 distinct CDR3 sequences; about half were seen once. Germline loops: CDR1 LGHDT, CDR2 YNNKEL (reference sequence). Deletions cut 0 bases from V and 1 base from J, with 4 bases between. This CDR3 region has 15 residues. This record comes from a study of blood T cells in healthy people across ages.

This TCR derives from an elderly man in good health. Sequenced sample: blood. V is TRBV3-1 and J is TRBJ2-6, with D uncertain. The CDR3 DNA is TGTGCCAGCAGCCAAGATCGGTCTGGGGCCAACGTCCTGACTTTC. Translating it yields CASSQDRSGANVLTF. The full variable domain, its missing parts supplied by reference TRBV3-1 and TRBJ2-6, is DTAVSQTPKYLVTQMGNDKSIKCEQNLGHDTMYWYKQDSKKFLKIMFSYNNKELIINETVPNRFSPKSPDKAHLNLHINSLELGDSAVYFCASSQDRSGANVLTFGAGSRLTVL.